What follows describes a single T cell receptor (beta chain). The sample comes from a study of PD-L1 blockade in urothelial cancer. About the study: There were a median of roughly 140,000 T cells in blood samples.

This CDR3 spans 14 amino acids. Germline V gives CDR1 MNHEY, CDR2 SVGAGI. The germline V and J ends were trimmed by 5 bases and 4 bases, with 12 bases remaining between them. Method: immunoSEQ multiplex PCR; TCRdb's copy keeps in-frame clones and lacks some. The sample lists 95,000 to 100,000 clones; over 75% were seen once. Time point defined: pretreatment peripheral blood. Patients each gave 1 to 8 samples, pretreatment and on-treatment. This chain joins TRBV6-5 and TRBJ2-1; perhaps TRBD1 as D (6 bases). The receptor's source is a man aged 55 to 70 with urothelial cancer. The sample was PBMCs, taken around atezolizumab (anti-PD-L1) treatment. The CDR3, as DNA: TGTGCCAGCAGTCCTAGACAGGCTTACAATGAGCAGTTCTTC. This gives the protein CASSPRQAYNEQFF.